What follows are 10 T cell receptor beta chains derived from one specimen sequenced in a study of shared clonotypes between healthy human individuals (dated by TCRdb to 2020 to 2022). Library preparation employed the immunoSEQ multiplex PCR assay. The clones in this table, taken by TCRdb from immuneACCESS, are in-frame only. Not every clone is retained; where verified, under half of the shortfall comes from an unresolved V gene, and the cause of the rest is unknown. This sample has about 520,000 clones in its table, and almost 80% of those were observed once. The ten most abundant clones make up about 12% of the sample. The sequencing sample was made of PBMCs. These receptors were collected from a woman aged 40-49 years in good health. Some clones in this sample may be carry-over from other donors' samples.

The chain couples TRBV18 to TRBJ1-1; TRBD1 matches at 8 bases. The J segment lost 5 bases and the V segment lost 4 bases, leaving 6 bases of the junction unmatched. There are 14 residues in the CDR3. The germline CDR1 and CDR2 sequences are KGHSH and LQKENI. For the CDR3, the DNA is TGTGCCAGCTCACAACAGGGGGTTGGGACTGAAGCTTTCTTT. Its translation is CASSQQGVGTEAFF.

In DNA form, the CDR3 reads TGTGCCAGCCGGCGCGTGGGCTCTGGAAACACCATATATTTT. This encodes CASRRVGSGNTIYF. The chain employs TRBV5-5 and TRBJ1-3; D is uncertain. The V end was cut by 7 bases, the J end by 0 bases, with 11 bases between. CDR1 is SGHKS, CDR2 YYEKEE, per germline (reference sequence). The CDR3 covers 14 residues.

This clone has a handful of counts. V gene TRBV5-1 combines with J gene TRBJ2-3, with D perhaps matching TRBD1 (6 bases). Germline-derived CDR1 and CDR2 are SGHRS and YFSETQ. The V and J ends lost 4 bases and 3 bases respectively, with 12 bases between them. The length of the CDR3 is 14 residues. CDR3 nucleotides: TGCGCCAGCAGCGGGGGCTTGAAAACAGATACGCAGTATTTT. It codes for CASSGGLKTDTQYF. The full variable domain, completed using reference TRBV5-1 and TRBJ2-3, is KAGVTQTPRYLIKTRGQQVTLSCSPISGHRSVSWYQQTPGQGLQFLFEYFSETQRNKGNFPGRFSGRQFSNSRSEMNVSTLELGDSALYLCASSGGLKTDTQYFGPGTRLTVL.

V and J are TRBV28 and TRBJ2-3, with D maybe TRBD2 (5 bases). Trimming pared 10 bases from V and 6 bases from J, leaving 26 bases between. Germline V lookup: CDR1 MDHEN, CDR2 SYDVKM. The CDR3 totals 16 residues. The CDR3 DNA reads as TGTGCCAACTGCAACGGGGAACCTGAGGAGCCTGATACGCAGTATTTT. This sequence encodes CANCNGEPEEPDTQYF.

The chain is built from TRBV7-3 and TRBJ2-2, with 8 nucleotides matching TRBD2. Germline-derived CDR1 and CDR2 are SGHTA and FQGTGA. The V gene end was trimmed by 5 bases and the J gene end by 9 bases; junction bases not matched to a gene: 8. CDR3 length equals 14 residues. The CDR3 sequence is CASSPGGGPRELFF. CDR3 bases: TGTGCCAGCAGCCCGGGGGGGGGCCCCCGGGAGCTGTTTTTT.

The J gene is TRBJ2-5, the V gene TRBV7-2; tentatively, D is TRBD2 (6 bases). Germline V gene sequence: CDR1 SGHTA, CDR2 FQGNSA. The CDR3 covers 14 residues. V was cut by 4 bases and J by 3 bases, with 12 bases left in between. The CDR3 region has the DNA TGTGCCAGCAGCTCCGCCCGACTAGAAGAGACCCAGTACTTC. Translating it yields CASSSARLEETQYF.

The chain recombines TRBV7-3 with TRBJ2-1; a weak D match, TRBD2 (6 bases). Trimming cost V 1 base and J 7 bases, with 14 bases left between them. The CDR3 sequence is 15 residues long. The germline V gene encodes CDR1 SGHTA and CDR2 FQGTGA. CDR3 DNA sequence: TGTGCCAGCAGCTTAATTGGCGGGACCGGTAATGAGCAGTTCTTC. This gives the protein CASSLIGGTGNEQFF.

As for this clone: Other nucleotide sequences from this sample produce the same CDR3. The V gene is TRBV20-1, the J gene TRBJ1-1; D uncertain. The V and J ends lost 5 bases and 2 bases respectively, with 6 bases between them. The V gene's germline CDR1 is DFQATT and CDR2 SNEGSKA (reference sequence). This CDR3 spans 11 amino acids. CDR3 nucleotides: TGCAGTGCTTCGCAAAACACTGAAGCTTTCTTT. Translating gives CSASQNTEAFF.

A few counts support this clone. This rearrangement joins TRBV7-6 to TRBJ2-1, with TRBD2 matching over 9 bases. Germline trimming cut 5 bases from V and 2 bases from J; bases unmatched to any gene: 10. This CDR3 region has 17 residues. CDR1 and CDR2 from the germline V gene are SGHVS and FNYEAQ. CDR3 region: CASSKRASGATYNEQFF. Written as DNA, the CDR3 is TGTGCCAGCAGCAAACGGGCTAGCGGGGCTACCTACAATGAGCAGTTCTTC.

V and J are TRBV18 and TRBJ1-2; TRBD1 matches 7 bases. The CDR3 has 15 amino acids. Germline V gene data show CDR1 as KGHSH and CDR2 as LQKENI. V lost 0 bases to trimming and J lost 2 bases; unmatched junction nucleotides: 3. CDR3 in DNA: TGTGCCAGCTCACCACCGACAGGGCAGAACTATGGCTACACCTTC. Protein sequence: CASSPPTGQNYGYTF.